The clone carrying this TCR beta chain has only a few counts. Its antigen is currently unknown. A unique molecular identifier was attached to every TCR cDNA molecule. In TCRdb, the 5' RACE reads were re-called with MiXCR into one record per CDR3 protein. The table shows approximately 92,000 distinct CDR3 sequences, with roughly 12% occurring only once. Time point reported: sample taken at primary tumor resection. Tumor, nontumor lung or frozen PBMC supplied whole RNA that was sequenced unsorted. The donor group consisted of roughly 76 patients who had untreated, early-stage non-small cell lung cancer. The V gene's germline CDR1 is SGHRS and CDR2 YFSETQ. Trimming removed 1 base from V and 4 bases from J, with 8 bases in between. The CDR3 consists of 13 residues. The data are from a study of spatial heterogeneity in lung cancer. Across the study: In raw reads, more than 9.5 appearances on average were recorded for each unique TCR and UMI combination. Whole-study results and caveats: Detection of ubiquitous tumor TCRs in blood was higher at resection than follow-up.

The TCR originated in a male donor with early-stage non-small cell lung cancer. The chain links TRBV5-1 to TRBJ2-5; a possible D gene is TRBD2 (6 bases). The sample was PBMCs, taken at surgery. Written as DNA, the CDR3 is TGCGCCAGCAGCTTGCCCGGGGGAGAGACCCAGTACTTC. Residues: CASSLPGGETQYF.